A selection of T cell receptor beta chains follows, all from one sample in a study of blood T cell repertoires in COVID-19. Sequencing used immunoSEQ multiplex PCR; TCRdb keeps in-frame clones, though not all of them. This table holds some 390,000 clones, more than 70% found once. Sequencing was done on a sample of peripheral blood. The receptors were gathered from a woman aged 55-70 years with COVID-19, enrolled during active disease. The conserved cysteine and the conserved F or W are not part of the CDR3 here.

J,V,CDR3
TRBJ2-3,TRBV21-1,ASILRTSDGTDTQY
TRBJ2-5,TRBV7-3,ASSPTQGKWETQY
TRBJ1-6,TRBV12-5,ASGTDRVSNSPLH
TRBJ1-2,TRBV4-1,ASSLKQDRDYGYT
TRBJ1-6,TRBV18,ASSPSGDTYNSPLH
TRBJ1-2,TRBV4-1,ASSLTGTTNYGYT
TRBJ1-1,TRBV3-1/TRBV3-2,ASSYRRRGGFTEAF
TRBJ2-1,TRBV19,ASSTGQAIYNEQF
TRBJ1-2,TRBV5-5,ASSYGQSRYNGYT
TRBJ2-2,TRBV11-1,ASSHEGANTGELF
TRBJ2-2,TRBV11-3,ASSETGTGATGELF
TRBJ2-2,TRBV12-5,ASGLVNLPPPGTGRSYGPGELF
TRBJ1-2,TRBV23-1,ASSRRRGRCSNYGYT
TRBJ2-5,TRBV6-5,ASSYGTLQETQY
TRBJ2-3,TRBV3-1/TRBV3-2,ASSQVAGGQGDTQY
TRBJ1-2,TRBV5-1,ASSYRGGEDGYT
TRBJ1-5,TRBV6-5,ASSLGQGKRQPQH
TRBJ1-6,TRBV9,ASSVGGQMNSPLH
TRBJ1-3,TRBV9,ASSATQGAPGNTIY
TRBJ1-2,TRBV6-5,ASSYYGGQGNGYT
TRBJ1-4,TRBV3-1/TRBV3-2,ASRAYNEKLF
TRBJ1-5,TRBV12-3/TRBV12-4,ASSLSGSAQH
TRBJ1-6,TRBV28,ASNGINQGGEGLH
TRBJ1-1,TRBV5-8,ASPFFWGGTEAF
TRBJ1-3,TRBV6-5,ASSTSGSSGNTIY
TRBJ2-3,TRBV7-2,ASSPPGTDTQY
TRBJ2-1,TRBV25-1,ASSETVAGAYNEQF
TRBJ1-1,TRBV19,ASSHRQGATEAF
TRBJ2-1,TRBV6-4,ASSPTSGGAPSSYNEQF
TRBJ2-7,TRBV7-8,ASRQGASSYEQY
TRBJ1-2,TRBV10-2,ASSEFSGTGSGYT
TRBJ2-1,TRBV7-8,ASSLATSGGAGEQF
TRBJ1-6,TRBV5-1,ASSSTGTANSPLH
TRBJ1-2,TRBV5-4,ASSPTGGRRDYGYT
TRBJ2-5,TRBV30,AWRMSGRGKETQY
TRBJ1-3,TRBV18,ASSLTNSGNTIY
TRBJ1-2,TRBV28,ASSFPGQGAFGYGYT
TRBJ2-1,TRBV14,ASSQGRGYNEQF
TRBJ2-5,TRBV3-1/TRBV3-2,ASTASGTQY
TRBJ1-1,TRBV7-2,ASSFRADRVNTEAF
TRBJ1-1,TRBV28,ASSGTGTGITEAF
TRBJ2-7,TRBV5-4,ASSLGGSGLYEQY
TRBJ1-1,TRBV27,ASSRRYREEAF
TRBJ1-5,TRBV29-1,SVGQATGPQH
TRBJ2-1,TRBV19,ASSMGVAPTGEQF
TRBJ2-1,TRBV19,ASTQTGTIYNEQF
TRBJ1-5,TRBV6-1,ASSESGGNQPQH
TRBJ2-6,TRBV9,ASSGGISGANVLT
TRBJ2-5,TRBV2,ASRDRYQETQY
TRBJ1-6,TRBV3-1/TRBV3-2,ASSLDKRSPLH
TRBJ2-3,TRBV28,ASRPGTSGPSSTDTQY
TRBJ1-3,TRBV5-1,ASSLSGQGSSGNTIY
TRBJ1-1,TRBV4-1,ASSPPGVVGGTEAF
TRBJ2-5,TRBV5-1,ASSLQTSGGETQY
TRBJ2-1,TRBV9,ASSVASGGGNEQF
TRBJ1-5,TRBV7-9,ASSLELGNQPQH
TRBJ2-5,TRBV19,ASSTSGAQETQY